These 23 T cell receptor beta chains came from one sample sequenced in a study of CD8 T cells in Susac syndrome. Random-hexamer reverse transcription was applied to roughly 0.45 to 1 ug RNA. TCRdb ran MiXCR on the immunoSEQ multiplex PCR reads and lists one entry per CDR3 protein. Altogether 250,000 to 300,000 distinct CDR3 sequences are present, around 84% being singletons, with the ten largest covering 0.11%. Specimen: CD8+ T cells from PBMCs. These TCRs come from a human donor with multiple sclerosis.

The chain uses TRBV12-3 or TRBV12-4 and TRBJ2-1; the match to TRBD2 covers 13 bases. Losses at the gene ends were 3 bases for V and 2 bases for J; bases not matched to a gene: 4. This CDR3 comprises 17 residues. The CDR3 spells CASSFPTSGRAYNEQFF. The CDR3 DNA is TGTGCCAGCAGTTTCCCCACTAGCGGGAGGGCCTACAATGAGCAGTTCTTC.

CDR3 amino acids: CASSPPGHTNTGELFF. In DNA form, the CDR3 reads TGCGCCAGCAGCCCACCGGGACATACGAACACCGGGGAGCTGTTTTTT. The chain combines TRBV4-1 with TRBJ2-2; possible D gene TRBD1, 6 bases. Per the germline V gene, CDR1 is MGHRA and CDR2 is YSYEKL. V gave up 4 bases and J gave up 0 bases, with 12 bases separating them. The CDR3 extends over 16 amino acids.

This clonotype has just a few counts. CDR3 protein: CASSQTGKTTEQYF. As DNA, the CDR3 is TGTGCCAGCAGTCAGACAGGGAAGACGACCGAGCAGTACTTC. The V call is TRBV27, the J call TRBJ2-7; TRBD1 agrees at 7 bases. The ends lost 5 bases at V and 6 bases at J; junction bases unmatched: 10. Per the germline V gene, CDR1 is MNHEY and CDR2 is SMNVEV (reference sequence). CDR3 length: 14 amino acids.

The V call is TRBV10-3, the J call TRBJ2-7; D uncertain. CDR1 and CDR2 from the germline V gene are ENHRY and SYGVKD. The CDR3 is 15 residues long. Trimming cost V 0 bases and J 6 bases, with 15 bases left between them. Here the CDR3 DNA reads TGTGCCATCAGTGAGTCGCCCGGCCCCCTTGGCGAGCAGTACTTC. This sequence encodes CAISESPGPLGEQYF.

CDR3 loop: CASSLAGNTGELFF. The DNA of the CDR3 is TGTGCCAGCAGTTTGGCCGGGAACACCGGGGAGCTGTTTTTT. The V and J genes are TRBV28 and TRBJ2-2; D uncertain. The CDR3 runs to 14 residues. V dropped 3 bases and J dropped 1 base, with 6 bases sitting between them. From germline, CDR1 is MDHEN and CDR2 SYDVKM. The whole variable domain, remainder taken from reference TRBV28 and TRBJ2-2, is DVKVTQSSRYLVKRTGEKVFLECVQDMDHENMFWYRQDPGLGLRLIYFSYDVKMKEKGDIPEGYSVSREKKERFSLILESASTNQTSMYLCASSLAGNTGELFFGEGSRLTVL.

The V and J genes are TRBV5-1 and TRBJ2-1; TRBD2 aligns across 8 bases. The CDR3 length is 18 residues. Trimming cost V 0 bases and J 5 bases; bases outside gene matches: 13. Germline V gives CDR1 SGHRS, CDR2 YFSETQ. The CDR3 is CASSLAIGSGSAHNEQFF. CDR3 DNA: TGCGCCAGCAGCTTGGCCATTGGGAGCGGGAGCGCACACAATGAGCAGTTCTTC.

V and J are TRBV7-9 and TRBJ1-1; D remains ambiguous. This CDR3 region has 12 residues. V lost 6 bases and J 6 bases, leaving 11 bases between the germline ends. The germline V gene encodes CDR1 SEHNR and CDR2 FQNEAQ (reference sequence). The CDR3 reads CASRSDLAEAFF. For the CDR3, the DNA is TGTGCCAGCAGATCGGACCTGGCTGAAGCTTTCTTT.

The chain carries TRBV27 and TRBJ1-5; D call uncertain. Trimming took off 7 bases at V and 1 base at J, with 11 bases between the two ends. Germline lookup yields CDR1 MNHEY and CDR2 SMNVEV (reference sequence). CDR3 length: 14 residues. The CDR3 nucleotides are TGTGCCAGCAACCCGACTGGAAGCAATCAGCCCCAGCATTTT. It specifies CASNPTGSNQPQHF.

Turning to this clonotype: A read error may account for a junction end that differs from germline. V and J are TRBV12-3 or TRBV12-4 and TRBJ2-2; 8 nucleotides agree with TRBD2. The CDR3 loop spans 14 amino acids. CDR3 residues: CAGSLTAGAGELFF. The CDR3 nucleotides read TGTGCCGGCAGTTTAACAGCGGGAGCCGGGGAGCTGTTTTTT.

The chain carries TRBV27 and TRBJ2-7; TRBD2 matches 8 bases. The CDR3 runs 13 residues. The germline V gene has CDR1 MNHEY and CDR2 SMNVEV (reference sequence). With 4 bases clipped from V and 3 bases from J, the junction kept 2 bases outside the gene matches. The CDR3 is CASSYGRVYEQYF. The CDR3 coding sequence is TGTGCCAGCAGTTACGGGAGGGTCTACGAGCAGTACTTC.

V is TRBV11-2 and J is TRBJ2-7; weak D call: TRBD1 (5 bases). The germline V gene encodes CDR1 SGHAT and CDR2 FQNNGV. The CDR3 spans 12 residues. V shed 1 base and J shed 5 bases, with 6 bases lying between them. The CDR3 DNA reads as TGTGCCAGCAGCTTAGGGGGCCACGAGCAGTACTTC. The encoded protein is CASSLGGHEQYF.

The CDR3 loop is CASRGGSQETQYF. In DNA form, the CDR3 reads TGTGCCAGCCGAGGGGGGTCCCAAGAGACCCAGTACTTC. J is TRBJ2-5 and V is TRBV12-3 or TRBV12-4; D possibly uses TRBD1 or TRBD2 (6 bases each). CDR3 length: 13 amino acids. Between the trimmed V and J ends, which lost 8 bases and 1 base, there was a span of 11 bases.

The CDR3 DNA reads TGCAGTGCTGGGACAGTAAGCTCCTACGAGCAGTACTTC. It specifies CSAGTVSSYEQYF. V and J are TRBV20-1 and TRBJ2-7; 7 positions agree with TRBD1. Germline CDR1 reads DFQATT; CDR2 reads SNEGSKA (reference sequence). After removal of 5 bases from V and 0 bases from J, the junction contained 4 bases not matched to a gene. The CDR3 totals 13 residues.

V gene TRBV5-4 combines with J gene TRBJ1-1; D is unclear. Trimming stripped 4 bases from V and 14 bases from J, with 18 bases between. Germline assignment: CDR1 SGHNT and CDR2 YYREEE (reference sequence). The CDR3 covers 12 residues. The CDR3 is CASSVGTGPNFF. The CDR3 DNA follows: TGTGCCAGCAGCGTAGGTACCGGGCCTAACTTCTTT.

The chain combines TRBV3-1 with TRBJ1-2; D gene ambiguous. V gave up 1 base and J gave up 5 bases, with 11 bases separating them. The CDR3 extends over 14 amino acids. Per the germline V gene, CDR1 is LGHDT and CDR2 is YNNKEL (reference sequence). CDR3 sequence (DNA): TGTGCCAGCAGCCAAGCAAACGCCGGGTATGGCTACACCTTC. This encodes CASSQANAGYGYTF.

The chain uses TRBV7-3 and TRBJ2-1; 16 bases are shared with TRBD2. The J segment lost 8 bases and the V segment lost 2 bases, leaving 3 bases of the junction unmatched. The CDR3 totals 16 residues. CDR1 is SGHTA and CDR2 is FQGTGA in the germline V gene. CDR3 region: CASSLGTSGRGHEQFF. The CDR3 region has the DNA TGTGCCAGCAGCTTAGGGACTAGCGGGAGGGGACATGAGCAGTTCTTC.

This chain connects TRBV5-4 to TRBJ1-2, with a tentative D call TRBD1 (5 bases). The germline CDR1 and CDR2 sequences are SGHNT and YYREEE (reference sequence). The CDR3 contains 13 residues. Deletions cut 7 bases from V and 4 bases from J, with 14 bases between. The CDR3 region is CASGQGESYGYTF. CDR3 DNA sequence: TGTGCCAGCGGCCAGGGAGAGAGCTATGGCTACACCTTC.

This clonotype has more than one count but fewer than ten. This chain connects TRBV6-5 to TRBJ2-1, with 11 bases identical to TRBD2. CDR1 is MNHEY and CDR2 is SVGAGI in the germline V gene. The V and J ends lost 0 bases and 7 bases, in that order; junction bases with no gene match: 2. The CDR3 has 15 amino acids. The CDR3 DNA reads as TGTGCCAGCAGTTACTCGATAGCGGGAGGGAATGAGCAGTTCTTC. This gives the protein CASSYSIAGGNEQFF.

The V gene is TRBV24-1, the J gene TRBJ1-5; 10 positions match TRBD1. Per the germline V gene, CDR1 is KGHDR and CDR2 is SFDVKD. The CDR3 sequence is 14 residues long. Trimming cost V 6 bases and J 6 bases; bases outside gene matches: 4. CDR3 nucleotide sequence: TGTGCCACCAGTTCTGGACAGGGGGGTCAGCCCCAGCATTTT. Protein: CATSSGQGGQPQHF.

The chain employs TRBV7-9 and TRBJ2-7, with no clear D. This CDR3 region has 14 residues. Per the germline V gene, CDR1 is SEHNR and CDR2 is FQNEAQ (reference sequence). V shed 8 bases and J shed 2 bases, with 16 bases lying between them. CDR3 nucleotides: TGTGCCAGCCGTCGAGAGTCGGCACCCTACGAGCAGTACTTC. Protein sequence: CASRRESAPYEQYF.

The CDR3 is CASSPRTSDVPGELFF. The DNA of the CDR3 is TGCGCCAGCAGCCCACGGACTAGCGACGTTCCCGGGGAGCTGTTTTTT. The rearrangement joins TRBV5-1 to TRBJ2-2; 9 bases align to TRBD2. The trim removed 4 bases at V and 6 bases at J, leaving 10 bases unmatched. The CDR3 totals 16 residues. Germline V gene lookup returns CDR1 SGHRS and CDR2 YFSETQ.

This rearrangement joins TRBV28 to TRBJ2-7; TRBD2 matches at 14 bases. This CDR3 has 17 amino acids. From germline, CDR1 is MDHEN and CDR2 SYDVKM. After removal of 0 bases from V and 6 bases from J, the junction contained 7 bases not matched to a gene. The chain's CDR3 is CASSLWWGGTSGSEQYF. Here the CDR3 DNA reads TGTGCCAGCAGTTTATGGTGGGGGGGGACTAGCGGGAGCGAGCAGTACTTC.

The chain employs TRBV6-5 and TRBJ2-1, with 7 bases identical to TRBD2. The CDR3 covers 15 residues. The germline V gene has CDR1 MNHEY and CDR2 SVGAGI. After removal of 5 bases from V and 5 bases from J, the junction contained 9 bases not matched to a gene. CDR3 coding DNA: TGTGCCAGCAGTCCTTTCAGCGGGGTTAACAATGAGCAGTTCTTC. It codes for CASSPFSGVNNEQFF.